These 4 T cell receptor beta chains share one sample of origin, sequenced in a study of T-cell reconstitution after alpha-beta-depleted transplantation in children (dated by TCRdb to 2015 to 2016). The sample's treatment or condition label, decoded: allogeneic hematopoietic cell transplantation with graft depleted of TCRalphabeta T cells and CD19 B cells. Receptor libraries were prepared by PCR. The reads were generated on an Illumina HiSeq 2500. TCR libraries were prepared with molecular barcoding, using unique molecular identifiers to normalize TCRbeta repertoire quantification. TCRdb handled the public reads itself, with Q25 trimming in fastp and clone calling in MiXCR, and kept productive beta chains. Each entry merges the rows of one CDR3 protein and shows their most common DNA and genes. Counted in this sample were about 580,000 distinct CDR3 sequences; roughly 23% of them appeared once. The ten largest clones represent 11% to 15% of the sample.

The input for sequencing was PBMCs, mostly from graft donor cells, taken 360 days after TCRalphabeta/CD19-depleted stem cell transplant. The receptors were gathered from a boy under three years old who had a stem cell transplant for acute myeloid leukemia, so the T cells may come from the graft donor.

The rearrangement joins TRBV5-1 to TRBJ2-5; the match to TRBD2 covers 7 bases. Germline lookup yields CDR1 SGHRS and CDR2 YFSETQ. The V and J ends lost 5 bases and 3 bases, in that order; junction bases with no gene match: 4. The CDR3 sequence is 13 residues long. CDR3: CASRTGLEETQYF. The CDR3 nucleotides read TGCGCCAGCAGAACAGGACTAGAAGAGACCCAGTACTTC.

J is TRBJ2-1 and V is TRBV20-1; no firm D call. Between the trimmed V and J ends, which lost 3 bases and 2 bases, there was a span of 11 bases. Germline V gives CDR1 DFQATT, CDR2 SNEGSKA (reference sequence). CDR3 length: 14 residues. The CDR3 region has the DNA TGCAGTGCTAGGATGGGTGTCGCCTACAATGAGCAGTTCTTC. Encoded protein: CSARMGVAYNEQFF.

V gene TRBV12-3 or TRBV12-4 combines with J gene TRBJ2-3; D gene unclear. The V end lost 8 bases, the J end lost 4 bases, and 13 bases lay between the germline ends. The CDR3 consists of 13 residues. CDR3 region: CASAPLLADTQYF. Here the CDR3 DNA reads TGTGCCAGCGCTCCCTTATTGGCAGATACGCAGTATTTT.

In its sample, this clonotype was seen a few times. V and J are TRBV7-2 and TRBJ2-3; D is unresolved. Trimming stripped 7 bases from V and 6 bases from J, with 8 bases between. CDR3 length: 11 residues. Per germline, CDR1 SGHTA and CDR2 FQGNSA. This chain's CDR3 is CASTMGDTQYF. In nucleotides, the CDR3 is TGTGCCAGCACCATGGGGGATACGCAGTATTTT.